A selection of T cell receptor beta chains follows, all from one sample in a study of blood T cell repertoires in COVID-19. This table comes from immunoSEQ multiplex PCR, and its TCRdb copy is limited to in-frame clones, with some not included. In the table there are hundreds of thousands of clones, 88% of which are singletons. Specimen: PBMCs or T cells enriched from blood (not recorded which). The receptors were gathered from a woman between 40 and 50 years old with acute COVID-19. Each CDR3 is given with its conserved first and last residue. The order of the fields is D gene, J gene, clone size, V gene, CDR3 DNA, CDR3 protein. A D gene is named only where the DNA matches it firmly. Expanded clones get a size class; other rows say once, few or many, or leave the size out.

>-|TRBJ2-7|-|TRBV3-1/TRBV3-2
TGTGCCAGCAGCCGGGGGGAGTACGACGAGCAGTACTTC
CASSRGEYDEQYF
>-|TRBJ1-1|-|TRBV5-4
TGTGCCAGCAGCTTTCGGAACACTGAAGCTTTCTTT
CASSFRNTEAFF
>-|TRBJ1-4|-|TRBV6-5
TGTGCCAGCTCTGGGCCGGTAGGATCTAATGAAAAACTGTTTTTT
CASSGPVGSNEKLFF
>TRBD2|TRBJ2-5|-|TRBV5-4
TGTGCCAGCAGCTTCTCTGCGGGGGTACTCCAAGAGACCCAGTACTTC
CASSFSAGVLQETQYF
>-|TRBJ1-6|-|TRBV5-1
TGCGCCAGCAGCTTGGGGCAATATAATTCACCCCTCCACTTT
CASSLGQYNSPLHF
>TRBD1|TRBJ2-3|-|TRBV2
TGTGCCAGCAGTCCGGGGACAGGGGATACGCAGTATTTT
CASSPGTGDTQYF
>-|TRBJ2-1|-|TRBV5-4
TGTGCCAGCTCGGGAATTTACAATGAGCAGTTCTTC
CASSGIYNEQFF
>-|TRBJ1-5|-|TRBV6-5
TGTGCCAGCAGGGGGAGGCCCATGGATCAGCCCCAGCATTTT
CASRGRPMDQPQHF
>TRBD2|TRBJ2-3|few|TRBV2
TGTGCCAGCAGTGAAGCGGTCCTAGCGGGGGGGCTCCAAGATACGCAGTATTTT
CASSEAVLAGGLQDTQYF
>-|TRBJ2-5|-|TRBV5-1
TGCGCCAGCAGCTTCGGGGAAGAAGAGACCCAGTACTTC
CASSFGEEETQYF
>TRBD1|TRBJ1-6|-|TRBV4-1
TGCGCCAGCAGCCAAATAAGGGGGCGGTCAGGGGGCGACAATTCACCCCTCCACTTT
CASSQIRGRSGGDNSPLHF
>-|TRBJ1-1|-|TRBV5-4
TGTGCCAGCAGCTTTAAGCCATCCGGGGACACTGAAGCTTTCTTT
CASSFKPSGDTEAFF
>-|TRBJ1-1|-|TRBV9
TGTGCCAGCATCCCCCCCACCGAGTTTGTCGCTGAAGCTTTCTTT
CASIPPTEFVAEAFF
>-|TRBJ1-1|-|TRBV2
TGTGCCAGCAGGAGGAGGGATCGGGCTGAAGCTTTCTTT
CASRRRDRAEAFF
>-|TRBJ2-5|-|TRBV15
TGTGCCACCAGCAGCTCCGGGACATACCAAGAGACCCAGTACTTC
CATSSSGTYQETQYF
>-|TRBJ1-5|-|TRBV30
TGTGCCTGGAGTGGCGCGGGGGGCAATCAGCCCCAGCATTTT
CAWSGAGGNQPQHF
>TRBD1|TRBJ1-2|-|TRBV29-1
TGCAGCGTTGAAGATCTTGACAGGGGAAAAGGCTACACCTTC
CSVEDLDRGKGYTF
>-|TRBJ2-7|-|TRBV6-5
TGTGCCAGCACCTCAGAGGGGGTGGGCTACGAGCAGTACTTC
CASTSEGVGYEQYF
>TRBD1|TRBJ1-1|few|TRBV6-5
TGTGCCAGCAGTTACAGGGGGCGGAACACTGAAGCTTTCTTT
CASSYRGRNTEAFF
>-|TRBJ2-1|-|TRBV5-4
TGTGCCAGCAGCTTGCTGGGGCGCGACAATGAGCAGTTCTTC
CASSLLGRDNEQFF
>TRBD2|TRBJ2-3|-|TRBV30
TGTGCCTGGAGTCGTCTAGCGGGGGAAACAGATACGCAGTATTTT
CAWSRLAGETDTQYF
>-|TRBJ2-2|-|TRBV3-1/TRBV3-2
TGTGCCAGCAGCCAAGCGACCGGGGAGCTGTTTTTT
CASSQATGELFF
>TRBD1|TRBJ2-3|-|TRBV15
TGTGCCACCAGCAGAGTAGGGATGGGACAGGCTAGCACAGATACGCAGTATTTT
CATSRVGMGQASTDTQYF
>-|TRBJ2-3|-|TRBV19
TGTGCCAGTAGTCGGCAGGGGCGGTCCACAGATACGCAGTATTTT
CASSRQGRSTDTQYF
>-|TRBJ2-3|few|TRBV6-5
TGTGCCAGCAATCCCAGGAGCACAGATACGCAGTATTTT
CASNPRSTDTQYF
>-|TRBJ1-6|-|TRBV19
TGTGCCAGTAGTGATCAGCGCGCTTCCCGTAATTCACCCCTCCACTTT
CASSDQRASRNSPLHF
>TRBD2|TRBJ2-3|-|TRBV5-1
TGCGCCAGCAGCTCAACCGGGACTAGCATTGATACGCAGTATTTT
CASSSTGTSIDTQYF
>-|TRBJ1-1|-|TRBV12-3/TRBV12-4
TGTGCCAGCAGGTCCCTCCCGAACACTGAAGCTTTCTTT
CASRSLPNTEAFF
>TRBD1|TRBJ1-2|-|TRBV2
TGTGCCAGCAGGCTAGGACAGGGAGATGGCTACACCTTC
CASRLGQGDGYTF
>TRBD1|TRBJ1-5|-|TRBV2
TGTGCCAGCGGGACAGGGGGAAATCCTAATCAGCCCCAGCATTTT
CASGTGGNPNQPQHF
>-|TRBJ1-2|-|TRBV23-1
TGCGCCAGCAGTCAATTTCTCCGCGGGAGTACTAACTATGGCTACACCTTC
CASSQFLRGSTNYGYTF
>TRBD2|TRBJ2-7|-|TRBV29-1
TGCAGCGTTGAAGATCGGCTAGCGGGGGGCCTAGGCGAGCAGTACTTC
CSVEDRLAGGLGEQYF
>-|TRBJ2-3|-|TRBV5-1
TGCGCCAGCAGCTTTCAACTAGGCCCGAGCACAGATACGCAGTATTTT
CASSFQLGPSTDTQYF
>-|TRBJ2-7|-|TRBV5-5
TGTGCCAGCAGCAATCAGGGTCACGAGCAGTACTTC
CASSNQGHEQYF
>TRBD1|TRBJ2-7|-|TRBV7-9
TGTGCCAGCAGCTCAAACAGGGGGCTTGGCGAGCAGTACTTC
CASSSNRGLGEQYF
>-|TRBJ2-7|-|TRBV9
TGTGCCAGCAGCGTAGCTTCGGGCGCGGGGCAGTACTTC
CASSVASGAGQYF
>TRBD1|TRBJ2-7|-|TRBV6-5
TGTGCCAGCAGGGACAGGGTGGTAAACGAGCAGTACTTC
CASRDRVVNEQYF
>-|TRBJ1-5|-|TRBV2
TGTGCCAGCAATGGAGGGGAAGTAGGAGGCAATCAGCCCCAGCATTTT
CASNGGEVGGNQPQHF
>TRBD1|TRBJ1-6|-|TRBV6-5
TGTGCCAGCACGTCGGGACAGTCAAATTCACCCCTCCACTTT
CASTSGQSNSPLHF
>TRBD2|TRBJ2-5|-|TRBV27
TGTGCCAGCAGTTCTCTAGCGGGGGGACAAGAGACCCAGTACTTC
CASSSLAGGQETQYF
>-|TRBJ1-2|-|TRBV30
TGTGCCTGGAGTCACAGCTATGGCTACACCTTC
CAWSHSYGYTF
>-|TRBJ2-7|-|TRBV9
TGTGCCAGCAGCGTAGGCCAGGGTTTTGTCGATGAGCAGTACTTC
CASSVGQGFVDEQYF
>TRBD2|TRBJ2-5|once|TRBV10-3
TGTGCCATCAGTGTTCGGCTAGCGGGGGTAAACCAAGAGACCCAGTACTTC
CAISVRLAGVNQETQYF
>-|TRBJ2-3|-|TRBV6-5
TGTGCCAGCAGTTACTCGTTGGGGCAAGGAGATACGCAGTATTTT
CASSYSLGQGDTQYF
>TRBD1|TRBJ1-5|-|TRBV19
TGTGCCAGTAGCGTCACAGGGGGCGCGAATCAGCCCCAGCATTTT
CASSVTGGANQPQHF
>-|TRBJ1-2|-|TRBV3-1/TRBV3-2
TGTGCCAGCAGCCACCACACGGAGGGATGGGATGGCTACACCTTC
CASSHHTEGWDGYTF
>TRBD2|TRBJ2-5|once|TRBV3-1/TRBV3-2
TGTGCCAGCAGCCAGCGGGGGGGCCCGGAGACCCAGTACTTC
CASSQRGGPETQYF
>TRBD1|TRBJ1-1|-|TRBV2
TGTGCCAGCAACGACAGGGGGCGGCTGGCTTTCTTT
CASNDRGRLAFF
>TRBD1|TRBJ2-7|-|TRBV9
TGTGCCAGCAGCGCCCTCCCGGGACAGGGCTACGAGCAGTACTTC
CASSALPGQGYEQYF
>-|TRBJ1-3|-|TRBV19
TGTGCCAGTACTACCACAGGGTCTGGAAACACCATATATTTT
CASTTTGSGNTIYF
>-|TRBJ2-2|many|TRBV7-7
TGTGCCAGCAGCCCTACAGGGTACTTGGACACCGGGGAGCTGTTTTTT
CASSPTGYLDTGELFF
>TRBD1|TRBJ1-2|-|TRBV24-1
TGTGCCACCAGTGATTCCGGGACAGACTATGGCTACACCTTC
CATSDSGTDYGYTF
>TRBD1|TRBJ1-2|-|TRBV5-1
TGCGCCAGCAGCGAAAGGACAGGGGAGGGCTACACCTTC
CASSERTGEGYTF